The rows below give T cell receptor beta chains drawn from one sample of a study of beta chain features in type 1 diabetes. Repertoires were generated with immunoSEQ multiplex PCR, while TCRdb's copy carries only in-frame clones and drops some. The sample gives 500,000 to 700,000 clones, less than 20% of which show up once; approximately 0.099% is in the top ten. The sequencing input was naive CD4+ T cells from blood. Receptors were obtained from a man aged 18 to 30 in good health. CDR3s include the opening cysteine and the closing phenylalanine or tryptophan.

cdr3_aa: CASSSGLVNYGYTF
cdr3_length: 14
v_call: TRBV7-2

cdr3_aa: CASSPGAGTYNEQFF
cdr3_length: 15
v_call: TRBV7-2

cdr3_aa: CSVGGREGQPQHF
cdr3_length: 13
v_call: TRBV29-1

cdr3_aa: CASRNEPGSSNQPQHF
cdr3_length: 16
v_call: TRBV4-1

cdr3_aa: CASSRPGQGKREQYF
cdr3_length: 15
v_call: TRBV27

cdr3_aa: CASSLATGVNSPLHF
cdr3_length: 15
v_call: TRBV7-2

cdr3_aa: CATSRDRGDYEQYF
cdr3_length: 14
v_call: TRBV15

cdr3_aa: CASSHSRGYTEAFF
cdr3_length: 14
v_call: TRBV4-3

cdr3_aa: CASSQVAGAYEQYF
cdr3_length: 14
v_call: TRBV4-2

cdr3_aa: CASSFRGLVSSYNEQFF
cdr3_length: 17
v_call: TRBV13

cdr3_aa: CASSSLTGHSTDTQYF
cdr3_length: 16
v_call: TRBV5-4

cdr3_aa: CASGDRVGFANTGELFF
cdr3_length: 17
v_call: TRBV27

cdr3_aa: CASSVARDGDTQYF
cdr3_length: 14
v_call: TRBV9

cdr3_aa: CAISAGRTGRDQPQHF
cdr3_length: 16
v_call: TRBV10-3

cdr3_aa: CASSQRNRDRSSYEQYF
cdr3_length: 17
v_call: TRBV23-1

cdr3_aa: CASSQDKGWGPAGWSNQPQHF
cdr3_length: 21
v_call: TRBV4-3

cdr3_aa: CASRPQGQETQYF
cdr3_length: 13
v_call: TRBV19

cdr3_aa: CASSPYGREIHEQYF
cdr3_length: 15
v_call: TRBV18

cdr3_aa: CASSVGGKDYGYTF
cdr3_length: 14
v_call: TRBV9

cdr3_aa: CATSRPRTDSNQPQHF
cdr3_length: 16
v_call: TRBV15

cdr3_aa: CASGLATSAYQETQYF
cdr3_length: 16
v_call: TRBV12-5

cdr3_aa: CSAKMNTEAFF
cdr3_length: 11
v_call: TRBV20-1

cdr3_aa: CASSLDRFLARLNEQFF
cdr3_length: 17
v_call: TRBV7-9

cdr3_aa: CAIRVGSQETQYF
cdr3_length: 13
v_call: TRBV10-3

cdr3_aa: CATSRLDGEKLFF
cdr3_length: 13
v_call: TRBV15

cdr3_aa: CASSQDNGQGRGNEQFF
cdr3_length: 17
v_call: TRBV4-3

cdr3_aa: CASSLDGGSHEQYF
cdr3_length: 14
v_call: TRBV11-2

cdr3_aa: CASSSPSGGSTEAFF
cdr3_length: 15
v_call: TRBV7-2

cdr3_aa: CASSLLPSGSSGANVLTF
cdr3_length: 18
v_call: TRBV5-1

cdr3_aa: CASSWSLRDSLYGYTF
cdr3_length: 16
v_call: TRBV19

cdr3_aa: CAIKGPGNEQFF
cdr3_length: 12
v_call: TRBV10-3

cdr3_aa: CASSLVYSAAEQYF
cdr3_length: 14
v_call: TRBV5-1

cdr3_aa: CASSQDSSISLYGYTF
cdr3_length: 16
v_call: TRBV4-3

cdr3_aa: CASRPDQVYEQYF
cdr3_length: 13
v_call: TRBV2

cdr3_aa: CSVARGGGELFF
cdr3_length: 12
v_call: TRBV29-1

cdr3_aa: CASGGQGNYGYTF
cdr3_length: 13
v_call: TRBV25-1

cdr3_aa: CASSTRLADTDTQYF
cdr3_length: 15
v_call: TRBV7-2

cdr3_aa: CAWRGRGAYNEQFF
cdr3_length: 14
v_call: TRBV30

cdr3_aa: CASSLGSPGETQYF
cdr3_length: 14
v_call: TRBV18

cdr3_aa: CASTSTEAASISNQPQHF
cdr3_length: 18
v_call: TRBV9

cdr3_aa: CASRLYTEAFF
cdr3_length: 11
v_call: TRBV7-2

cdr3_aa: CASSQGGGTSGTHEQYF
cdr3_length: 17
v_call: TRBV4-1

cdr3_aa: CAISESGQSYGYTF
cdr3_length: 14
v_call: TRBV10-3

cdr3_aa: CASSLDSNNQPQHF
cdr3_length: 14
v_call: TRBV7-2

cdr3_aa: CDSRTEPAGETQYF
cdr3_length: 14
v_call: TRBV7-2

cdr3_aa: CASSQDRTGIYEQYF
cdr3_length: 15
v_call: TRBV14

cdr3_aa: CASRLRGNQPQHF
cdr3_length: 13
v_call: TRBV28

cdr3_aa: CASSLNRDRGLTGELFF
cdr3_length: 17
v_call: TRBV7-3

cdr3_aa: CASSLIGTGPYEQYF
cdr3_length: 15
v_call: TRBV7-2

cdr3_aa: CAWSPSGSSYNSPLHF
cdr3_length: 16
v_call: TRBV30

cdr3_aa: CASSLLLWEGYGYTF
cdr3_length: 15
v_call: TRBV7-9

cdr3_aa: CASSVAGTSNTYNEQFF
cdr3_length: 17
v_call: TRBV9

cdr3_aa: CASSQGWRDYNEQFF
cdr3_length: 15
v_call: TRBV4-2